This T cell receptor (beta chain) is drawn from a study of graft-versus-host responses after intestinal transplantation. General observations from the study: Researchers found GvH clones in recipient marrow, and some showed up first in ileum or blood.

Sequencing was performed with immunoSEQ multiplex PCR; in TCRdb, only in-frame clones are kept and a portion is missing. The table includes fewer than 20,000 clones, 33% detected once. The CDR3 sequence is 15 residues long. Germline V gene sequence: CDR1 SEHNR, CDR2 FQNEAQ (reference sequence). Trimming removed 1 base from V and 10 bases from J; junction bases left unmatched: 8. The rearrangement joins TRBV7-9 to TRBJ2-1; 9 bases match TRBD2. The material sequenced was alloreactive CD4+ T cells from a mixed lymphocyte reaction culture, taken before intestinal transplant. Subset of the sample: CFSE-low proliferating T cells sorted from roughly six-day pre-transplant mixed lymphocyte reaction (GvH or HvG direction). The sequence came from a human patient who received an intestinal transplant. For the CDR3, the DNA is TGTGCCAGCAGCTTAGGGCGGGGGGGCCTTGAAGAGCAGTTCTTC. This encodes CASSLGRGGLEEQFF.